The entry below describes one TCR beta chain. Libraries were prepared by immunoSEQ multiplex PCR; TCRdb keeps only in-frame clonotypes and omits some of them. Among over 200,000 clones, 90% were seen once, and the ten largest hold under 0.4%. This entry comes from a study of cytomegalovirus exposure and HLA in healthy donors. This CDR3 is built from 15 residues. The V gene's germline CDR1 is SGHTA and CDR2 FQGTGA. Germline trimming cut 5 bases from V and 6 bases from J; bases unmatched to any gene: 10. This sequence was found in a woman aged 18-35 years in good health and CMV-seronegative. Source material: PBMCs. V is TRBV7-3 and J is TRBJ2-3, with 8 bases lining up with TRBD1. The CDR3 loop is CASSKQGAYGDTQYF. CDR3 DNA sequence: TGTGCCAGCAGCAAGCAGGGGGCCTACGGGGATACGCAGTATTTT.